These 8 T cell receptor beta chains were sequenced from one sample in a study of spatial heterogeneity in lung cancer. Findings and limits, study-wide: Higher tumor mutation counts went along with higher counts of expanded intratumoral alpha and beta TCRs.

This sample's time point: sample taken at primary tumor resection. One entry per CDR3 protein results from TCRdb running MiXCR on the 5' RACE reads. The sample lists 17,000 or so distinct CDR3 sequences; 6.2% were seen once. Their cognate antigens are unknown. Sequences were derived from lung tumor tissue, sampled at surgery. The receptors here all came from a male donor with early-stage non-small cell lung cancer.

In its sample, this clonotype ranks as medium-sized. This beta chain is an off-target read within a library intended for alpha chains, so its frequency means little. This sequence joins TRBV13 and TRBJ1-1; D remains unclear. The V gene's germline CDR1 is PRHDT and CDR2 FYEKMQ (reference sequence). CDR3 length equals 16 residues. V was shortened by 5 bases and J by 1 base, with 17 bases between the two germline ends. CDR3 nucleotide sequence: TGTGCCAGCAGCGAATTGGGGTCACGGAGGAACACTGAAGCTTTCTTT. It is translated as CASSELGSRRNTEAFF.

As regards this clonotype: The library was prepared for alpha chains; this beta chain is a stray read, so its frequency means little. The rearrangement links TRBV4-2 to TRBJ1-2, with D perhaps matching TRBD1 (6 bases). CDR1 and CDR2 from the germline V gene are LGHNA and YNFKEQ. The V and J ends lost 0 bases and 0 bases respectively, with 11 bases between them. The CDR3 covers 16 residues. The chain's CDR3 is CASSQEWGGANYGYTF. The CDR3 DNA reads TGTGCCAGCAGCCAAGAATGGGGGGGCGCTAACTATGGCTACACCTTC.

This clonotype was seen many times. Because this beta chain is a stray read in a library intended to capture alpha chains, its abundance should not be given much weight. This chain links TRBV28 with TRBJ1-5, with TRBD1 matching over 8 bases. Germline V gene sequence: CDR1 MDHEN, CDR2 SYDVKM. The CDR3 consists of 15 residues. J lost 0 bases, V lost 6 bases, and 4 bases had no gene match. DNA of the CDR3: TGTGCCAGCAGCCTCGGACAGGGTAGCAATCAGCCCCAGCATTTT. Translation: CASSLGQGSNQPQHF. The full variable domain, rest sourced from reference TRBV28 and TRBJ1-5, is DVKVTQSSRYLVKRTGEKVFLECVQDMDHENMFWYRQDPGLGLRLIYFSYDVKMKEKGDIPEGYSVSREKKERFSLILESASTNQTSMYLCASSLGQGSNQPQHFGDGTRLSIL.

This clonotype was recorded at least ten times. This beta chain slipped into a library made for alpha chains as a stray read, so its size is not meaningful. The chain has TRBV28 and TRBJ2-5, with a weak D call TRBD1 (6 bases). The CDR3 covers 12 residues. CDR1 and CDR2 (germline): MDHEN, SYDVKM. The ends were cut back, 3 bases at V and 7 bases at J, with 9 bases in the middle. As DNA, the CDR3 is TGTGCCAGCAGTTTGGGGGCAGGGACCCAGTACTTC. Protein: CASSLGAGTQYF.

This clonotype was observed at least ten times. Being off target in a library aimed at alpha chains, this beta chain has a size of little meaning. The V and J genes are TRBV30 and TRBJ2-1; D remains ambiguous. Trimming stripped 3 bases from V and 1 base from J, with 4 bases between. The germline V gene has CDR1 GTSNPN and CDR2 SVGIG (reference sequence). The CDR3 extends over 12 amino acids. Here the CDR3 DNA reads TGTGCCTGGAGCTCATCCTACAATGAGCAGTTCTTC. This translates into CAWSSSYNEQFF. The full variable domain, with the rest looked up from reference TRBV30 and TRBJ2-1, is SQTIHQWPATLVQPVGSPLSLECTVEGTSNPNLYWYRQAAGRGLQLLFYSVGIGQISSEVPQNLSASRPQDRQFILSSKKLLLSDSGFYLCAWSSSYNEQFFGPGTRLTVL.

This clonotype is medium-sized. As an off-target read in a library built for alpha chains, this beta chain has a frequency of little significance. This chain connects TRBV24-1 to TRBJ1-5; D is unresolved. CDR3 length equals 12 residues. Trimming pared 6 bases from V and 4 bases from J, leaving 6 bases between. In germline, CDR1 is KGHDR, CDR2 SFDVKD. Here the CDR3 reads CATSRPNQPQHF. The CDR3 DNA follows: TGTGCCACCAGTAGGCCGAATCAGCCCCAGCATTTT.

This clonotype was found many times. The library was designed around alpha chains, so this beta chain is a stray read whose abundance carries little weight. This rearrangement joins TRBV7-8 to TRBJ2-7, with 10 bases identical to TRBD2. The germline CDR1 and CDR2 sequences are SGHVS and FQNEAQ. The CDR3 runs to 14 residues. With V trimmed by 5 bases and J by 0 bases, 1 base remained unmatched. CDR3 nucleotides: TGTGCCAGCAGCCCTAGCGGGAGCTCCTACGAGCAGTACTTC. Its protein is CASSPSGSSYEQYF.

This clonotype was counted at least ten times. The library was designed around alpha chains, so this beta chain is a stray read whose abundance carries little weight. The V gene is TRBV7-2, the J gene TRBJ2-3; 7 bases line up with TRBD1. The CDR3 contains 19 residues. Trimming took 3 bases from V and 0 from J; bases not matched to a gene: 15. Germline CDR1 reads SGHTA; CDR2 reads FQGNSA. CDR3: CASSLRRGNRGASTDTQYF. The CDR3 coding sequence is TGTGCCAGCAGCTTGAGGCGTGGGAACAGGGGCGCTAGCACAGATACGCAGTATTTT.